This T cell receptor beta chain appears in the sequencing data of a study of blood T cell repertoires in COVID-19 (dated by TCRdb to 2019 to 2021). Background for the entire study: Collaborator samples came from the United States, Italy and Spain and covered acute and convalescent phases of COVID-19. Samples were obtained from the ongoing ImmuneRACE study (first 160 participants) and from about 1,300 subjects provided by 6 global collaborators. The sample metadata nearly always contained a de-identified subject ID, COVID-19 status, age in years and sex. Where HLA class I and class II types were available, the types were taken from metadata supplied by the sample provider, not from assay-based typing. A freely available public database, intended as a resource for researchers studying the immune response to SARS-CoV-2, is where the repertoires were released. The material from the prospective study consisted of cDNA or gDNA derived from T cells, B-cell-depleted T cells, or PBMCs. The dataset comprised deeply sampled blood TCRbeta repertoires from subjects exposed to, actively infected with, or recovered from COVID-19. What the research found in general, with its limitations: The amount of clinical and demographic metadata varied by source and participant and was provided uncurated.

Collaborating institutions collected whole blood in K2EDTA tubes following their own protocols. For TCRbeta analysis, collaborators shipped samples as frozen whole blood, isolated PBMCs, or DNA extracted from either of those sample types. In this sample, this clone turned up a few times. Its specific antigen is unknown. An end of the junction differs from the germline gene, which may be a read error. The immunoSEQ Assay, a bias-controlled multiplex PCR, was used to amplify TCRbeta CDR3 regions from genomic DNA. The published analysis was carried out like this. Within the assay, amplification of reference gene primers was used to estimate how many nucleated cells each sample contained. To quantify the absolute abundance of each unique TCRbeta CDR3 rearrangement, sequence reads were collapsed and filtered. Productive Simpson clonality was computed per sample as the square root of Simpson's diversity index over productive rearrangements. This is the immuneACCESS table as TCRdb keeps it, with only in-frame sequences that have V and J called. A part of the clones is gone; compared with another copy, unresolved V genes explain less than half, and the rest is unexplained. V and J calls and clone size come straight from that table; D and trimming were deduced from the DNA. In all, the sample holds some 120,000 clones, and approximately 86% of those were seen once. Around 0.81% of the sample goes to the ten largest clones.

The CDR3 starts with the cysteine, ends with the phenylalanine, and has 12 residues. Only the CDR3 portion is preserved as DNA: 36 bases, with reading frame beginning at the first base. CDR1 SQVTM and CDR2 ANQGSEA were looked up in the germline V gene. The source of this sequence is a woman aged 45-65 years with active or convalescent COVID-19. The material sequenced was peripheral blood. The chain couples TRBV29-1 to TRBJ2-7; TRBD1 is possibly the D segment (5 matching bases). Here the CDR3 is given as CSVEGASYEQYF. Here is the DNA: TGCAGCGTGGAAGGGGCCTCCTACGAGCAGTACTTC.